One sample yielded the 25 T cell receptor beta chains listed below, sequenced in a study of blood T cell repertoires in COVID-19. Data came from immunoSEQ multiplex PCR; TCRdb stores just in-frame clones and leaves some out. The table records over 30,000 clones, less than 95% of them present only once. The sample was peripheral blood. The origin of the receptors is a man between 70 and 80 years old with active or convalescent COVID-19.

This clone was counted a few times. This chain connects TRBV7-8 to TRBJ1-1; 9 positions match TRBD1. V was pared by 1 base and J by 4 bases, with 4 bases of the junction left unmatched. The CDR3 is 15 residues long. The germline CDR1 and CDR2 sequences are SGHVS and FQNEAQ. The CDR3: CASSLVQGAITEAFF. For the CDR3, the DNA is TGTGCCAGCAGCTTAGTACAGGGGGCCATCACTGAAGCTTTCTTT.

V and J are TRBV5-1 and TRBJ2-7, with D tentatively TRBD2 (5 bases). This CDR3 comprises 14 residues. Trimming shortened V by 4 bases and J by 6 bases, and 17 bases separated the two germline ends. Germline V gene data show CDR1 as SGHRS and CDR2 as YFSETQ. This CDR3 reads CASSRRVGVGEQYF. CDR3 in DNA: TGCGCCAGCAGCCGTCGGGTCGGGGTGGGCGAGCAGTACTTC. The full variable domain, its missing parts supplied by reference TRBV5-1 and TRBJ2-7, is KAGVTQTPRYLIKTRGQQVTLSCSPISGHRSVSWYQQTPGQGLQFLFEYFSETQRNKGNFPGRFSGRQFSNSRSEMNVSTLELGDSALYLCASSRRVGVGEQYFGPGTRLTVT.

The rearrangement uses TRBV28 and TRBJ1-2; D is ambiguous. The germline V and J ends were trimmed by 3 bases and 3 bases, with 8 bases remaining between them. The CDR3 runs 13 residues. Germline assignment: CDR1 MDHEN and CDR2 SYDVKM. CDR3 sequence reads: CASSFYIDYGYTF. CDR3 DNA: TGTGCCAGCAGTTTTTACATTGACTATGGCTACACCTTC.

CDR3 coding DNA: TGTGCCAGCAGCAGACAAGCGGTTCGGCCTCACTACGAGCAGTACTTC. This translates into CASSRQAVRPHYEQYF. The J gene is TRBJ2-7, the V gene TRBV7-9, with TRBD2 as a possible D gene (5 bases). The CDR3 contains 16 residues. V lost 5 bases and J lost 3, with 20 bases in between. Germline V CDR1 and CDR2: SEHNR, FQNEAQ (reference sequence).

The rearrangement uses TRBV4-1 and TRBJ1-2; 7 nucleotides align to TRBD1. The ends lost 2 bases at V and 5 bases at J; junction bases unmatched: 5. The CDR3 totals 14 residues. The V gene's germline CDR1 is MGHRA and CDR2 YSYEKL. This chain's CDR3 is CASSQPGTVYGYTF. The CDR3 DNA follows: TGCGCCAGCAGCCAACCTGGGACAGTATATGGCTACACCTTC.

The count of this clone is one. The chain links TRBV2 to TRBJ1-4; 7 bases are a match to TRBD1. The CDR3 length is 12 residues. Germline CDR1 and CDR2: SNHLY and FYNNEI. V was pared by 8 bases and J by 13 bases, with 10 bases of the junction left unmatched. Here the CDR3 reads CASETTGAGLFF. The CDR3 DNA reads TGTGCCAGCGAAACAACAGGGGCGGGACTGTTTTTT. The variable domain in full, with the rest retrieved from reference TRBV2 and TRBJ1-4, is EPEVTQTPSHQVTQMGQEVILRCVPISNHLYFYWYRQILGQKVEFLVSFYNNEISEKSEIFDDQFSVERPDGSNFTLKIRSTKLEDSAMYFCASETTGAGLFFGSGTQLSVL.

The chain uses TRBV25-1 and TRBJ1-1; 8 bases fit TRBD1. Per the germline V gene, CDR1 is MGHDK and CDR2 is SYGVNS. This CDR3 comprises 15 residues. J lost 7 bases, V lost 3 bases, and 10 bases had no gene match. The CDR3, as DNA: TGTGCCAGCAGTGAGTCTAGGACAGGGTTACGTGAAGCTTTCTTT. Translating gives CASSESRTGLREAFF. Supplemented by reference TRBV25-1 and TRBJ1-1, the full variable domain reads EADIYQTPRYLVIGTGKKITLECSQTMGHDKMYWYQQDPGMELHLIHYSYGVNSTEKGDLSSESTVSRIRTEHFPLTLESARPSHTSQYLCASSESRTGLREAFFGQGTRLTVV.

This clone occurred once. V gene TRBV6-5 combines with J gene TRBJ1-5; 7 bases align to TRBD1. The CDR3 runs 13 residues. Germline V gene data show CDR1 as MNHEY and CDR2 as SVGAGI. The V and J ends lost 3 bases and 7 bases, in that order; junction bases with no gene match: 3. DNA for the CDR3: TGTGCCAGCAGTTATGGCAGGGGGCAGCCCCAGCATTTT. Amino acid sequence: CASSYGRGQPQHF.

This CDR3 is CASSVRREGTDTQYF. In DNA, the CDR3 is TGTGCCAGCAGCGTGAGGCGGGAGGGCACAGATACGCAGTATTTT. The J gene is TRBJ2-3, the V gene TRBV9; TRBD2 matches at 8 bases. J was trimmed by 1 base and V by 2 bases; bases with no gene match: 3. The V gene's germline CDR1 is SGDLS and CDR2 YYNGEE. The CDR3 length is 15 residues.

The rearrangement links TRBV10-3 to TRBJ2-5; 7 bases are a match to TRBD1. Germline values: CDR1 ENHRY, CDR2 SYGVKD. CDR3 length: 15 amino acids. V gave up 5 bases and J gave up 5 bases; unmatched junction bases: 11. The CDR3 loop reads CAISTTGDLWETQYF. The CDR3 coding sequence is TGTGCCATCAGTACAACAGGGGATTTGTGGGAGACCCAGTACTTC.

V is TRBV12-5 and J is TRBJ2-3, with D perhaps TRBD2 (7 bases). The CDR3 covers 18 residues. CDR1 LGHNT and CDR2 FRNRAP come from the germline V gene. V was pared by 5 bases and J by 4 bases, with 25 bases between. CDR3 sequence: CASGLTKGGLVFADTQYF. DNA for the CDR3: TGTGCTAGTGGTCTAACCAAGGGGGGGCTAGTTTTTGCAGATACGCAGTATTTT.

The CDR3 DNA follows: TGTGCCAGCCACTCTGTTGTGGGACAGGGGAGCGCAAATGAGCAGTTCTTC. Its protein is CASHSVVGQGSANEQFF. This rearrangement joins TRBV28 to TRBJ2-1; 10 nucleotides agree with TRBD1. Germline V gives CDR1 MDHEN, CDR2 SYDVKM. V lost 8 bases and J lost 7; bases outside the gene matches: 17. CDR3 size: 17 residues.

This chain connects TRBV28 to TRBJ2-7, with 9 bases identical to TRBD2. This CDR3 is built from 17 residues. Trimming took 5 bases from V and 2 from J; bases not matched to a gene: 13. Germline CDR1 MDHEN, CDR2 SYDVKM. The CDR3 DNA reads TGTGCCAGCAGTCCTATTGCGGGGGCGGGGGGGCCCTACGAGCAGTACTTC. Amino acids: CASSPIAGAGGPYEQYF.

The V gene is TRBV6-5, the J gene TRBJ1-1; 10 bases align to TRBD1. This CDR3 is built from 14 residues. The germline V gene encodes CDR1 MNHEY and CDR2 SVGAGI. Trimming cost V 6 bases and J 7 bases; bases outside gene matches: 8. CDR3 sequence (DNA): TGTGCCAGCAGCCGCGGGGGGACAGGGGTTGAAGCTTTCTTT. Protein product: CASSRGGTGVEAFF.

V gene TRBV12-3 or TRBV12-4 combines with J gene TRBJ1-5; unclear D gene. Trimming took 4 bases from V and 5 from J, leaving 9 bases between them. The CDR3 is made up of 13 amino acids. The CDR3 loop is CASSSFLHQPQHF. The CDR3 coding sequence is TGTGCCAGCAGTTCCTTTCTTCATCAGCCCCAGCATTTT.

This clone occurred once. This chain's CDR3 is CASSIGRNTQYF. CDR3 nucleotide sequence: TGTGCCAGCAGTATAGGGAGGAATACGCAGTATTTT. This sequence joins TRBV28 and TRBJ2-3; the D gene is possibly TRBD2 (6 bases). This CDR3 is 12 amino acids long. In germline, CDR1 is MDHEN, CDR2 SYDVKM. The V and J ends lost 5 bases and 7 bases respectively, with 10 bases between them. The variable domain in full, completed from reference TRBV28 and TRBJ2-3, reads DVKVTQSSRYLVKRTGEKVFLECVQDMDHENMFWYRQDPGLGLRLIYFSYDVKMKEKGDIPEGYSVSREKKERFSLILESASTNQTSMYLCASSIGRNTQYFGPGTRLTVL.

This sequence joins TRBV7-2 and TRBJ1-2; the match to TRBD1 covers 12 bases. CDR1 SGHTA and CDR2 FQGNSA come from the germline V gene. The ends lost 0 bases at V and 5 bases at J; junction bases unmatched: 4. The CDR3 consists of 16 residues. DNA for the CDR3: TGTGCCAGCAGCTTAGCTGGGACAGGGGGCGCTTATGGCTACACCTTC. It is translated as CASSLAGTGGAYGYTF.

The rearrangement joins TRBV30 to TRBJ1-6; no reliable D call. Germline V gives CDR1 GTSNPN, CDR2 SVGIG (reference sequence). CDR3 length: 15 residues. With 0 bases removed from V and 9 bases from J, the gap between germline ends came to 15 bases. CDR3: CAWSVRPALISPLHF. Here the CDR3 DNA reads TGTGCCTGGAGTGTACGTCCTGCGCTAATTTCACCCCTCCACTTT.

The chain combines TRBV15 with TRBJ1-6; TRBD1 agrees at 12 bases. V lost 7 bases and J lost 8; bases outside the gene matches: 6. In germline, CDR1 is LNHNV, CDR2 YYDKDF (reference sequence). The CDR3 has 15 residues. This chain's CDR3 is CATTRDRGLDSPLHF. CDR3 nucleotide sequence: TGTGCCACCACCCGGGACAGGGGGCTTGATTCACCCCTCCACTTT.

V gene TRBV2 combines with J gene TRBJ1-5, with 8 bases aligning to TRBD1. CDR1 is SNHLY, CDR2 FYNNEI, per germline. The CDR3 length is 15 residues. V dropped 8 bases and J dropped 3; count of bases not matched to a gene: 9. CDR3 protein: CASRILDRDNQPQHF. CDR3 bases: TGTGCCAGCCGGATACTGGACAGGGACAATCAGCCCCAGCATTTT.

This chain connects TRBV7-6 to TRBJ2-5, with 8 positions matching TRBD1. V shed 2 bases, J shed 5 bases, and the junction held 4 bases outside the gene matches. Germline lookup yields CDR1 SGHVS and CDR2 FNYEAQ. The CDR3 covers 14 residues. CDR3 in amino acids: CASSLQGARETQYF. In DNA, the CDR3 is TGTGCCAGCAGCTTACAGGGGGCGCGGGAGACCCAGTACTTC. Together with reference TRBV7-6 and TRBJ2-5, the CDR3 gives the full variable domain: GAGVSQSPRYKVTKRGQDVALRCDPISGHVSLYWYRQALGQGPEFLTYFNYEAQQDKSGLPNDRFSAERPEGSISTLTIQRTEQRDSAMYRCASSLQGARETQYFGPGTRLLVL.

V gene TRBV2 combines with J gene TRBJ1-2; D is unclear. The CDR3 has 15 residues. Germline V lookup: CDR1 SNHLY, CDR2 FYNNEI. With 4 bases removed from V and 0 bases from J, the gap between germline ends came to 12 bases. The CDR3 bases are TGTGCCAGCAGTGTTGGGCAGGCAGCTAACTATGGCTACACCTTC. The encoded protein is CASSVGQAANYGYTF.

The chain recombines TRBV19 with TRBJ2-1; 8 bases are a match to TRBD1. Germline CDR1 reads LNHDA; CDR2 reads SQIVND (reference sequence). The CDR3 runs 15 residues. V shed 5 bases and J 6 bases; nucleotides not matched to a gene: 9. DNA for the CDR3: TGTGCCAGTAGTCCCCGGACAGGGACGGGCAATGAGCAGTTCTTC. Translated, it gives CASSPRTGTGNEQFF.

Only one count was recorded for this clone. The J gene is TRBJ1-6, the V gene TRBV6-6; unclear D gene. The length of the CDR3 is 13 residues. Trimming removed 6 bases from V and 9 bases from J, with 12 bases in between. CDR1 and CDR2 (germline): MNHNY, SVGAGI (reference sequence). The CDR3: CASRASAGSPLHF. The CDR3 DNA follows: TGTGCCAGCAGGGCATCTGCTGGTTCACCCCTCCACTTT.

This chain links TRBV19 with TRBJ1-2, with 7 positions matching TRBD1. The CDR3 extends over 14 amino acids. J gave up 4 bases and V 3 bases, and 5 bases lay outside the gene matches. CDR1 is LNHDA, CDR2 SQIVND, per germline (reference sequence). CDR3 in DNA: TGTGCCAGTAGTATCGTCAACAGGGGCTATGGCTACACCTTC. It translates to CASSIVNRGYGYTF.